This T cell receptor beta chain originates from a study of long-term antiretroviral therapy in people with HIV. Overall study findings and caveats: Patients on ART gained diversity, which nonetheless stayed below transplant donor controls.

The CDR3 has 14 amino acids. CDR1 and CDR2 from the germline V gene are LNHDA and SQIVND (reference sequence). With V trimmed by 5 bases and J by 4 bases, 4 bases remained unmatched. Worth noting for this clone: Its specificity is unknown.

Version v3.0 of the immunoSEQ assay ran at survey level. Measured with immunoSEQ multiplex PCR; TCRdb has only the in-frame clones, and not every one. Here the sample spans around 15,000 clones, 94% being singletons. This specimen consisted of unsorted PBMCs, obtained approximately 6.4 years after starting antiretroviral therapy. V is TRBV19 and J is TRBJ2-1, with 8 bases identical to TRBD2. The receptor was isolated from a woman in her forties or fifties with HIV. CDR3 coding DNA: TGTGCCAGTAGTCCAATAGCGGGGTACAATGAGCAGTTCTTC. It translates to CASSPIAGYNEQFF.